This T cell receptor beta chain was documented in a study of blood T cell repertoires in COVID-19. Study as a whole: The origin of the acute and convalescent COVID-19 samples was the United States, Italy and Spain. Sample material is recorded as cDNA or gDNA derived from T cells, B-cell-depleted T cells, or PBMCs.

The repertoire was sequenced with immunoSEQ multiplex PCR; TCRdb's copy has only in-frame clones and lacks some. The sample holds 120,000 to 150,000 clones, around 90% seen once. This TCR derives from a woman aged 45-65 years with acute or convalescent COVID-19. The sequencing input was peripheral blood.

CDR3 residues: CASLRPGTGPGYGYTF. The CDR3 DNA reads TGTGCCAGCTTGAGACCCGGGACAGGGCCCGGCTATGGCTACACCTTC. This chain joins TRBV2 and TRBJ1-2; TRBD1 aligns across 9 bases. Germline lookup yields CDR1 SNHLY and CDR2 FYNNEI. The CDR3 is made up of 16 amino acids. Trimming removed 8 bases from V and 4 bases from J; junction bases left unmatched: 14.